This TCR beta chain is drawn from a study of cytotoxic CD8 clonotypes in ibrutinib-treated CLL. Looking at the study overall: Response material was collected after a median around 12 months of treatment, range 6 to 36.

Some clones are missing from TCRdb's copy, which holds only in-frame ones; the method was immunoSEQ multiplex PCR. Of 70,000 to 80,000 clones in the sample, 80% were seen once. This clone was recorded a few times. The sequence derives from a human donor with chronic lymphocytic leukemia. This sample comprised PBMCs, obtained at disease progression, from a patient treated with ibrutinib.

CDR3 protein: CASSPTSDNEQFF. DNA of the CDR3: TGTGCCAGCTCGCCGACTAGCGACAATGAGCAGTTCTTC. The chain is built from TRBV18 and TRBJ2-1, with 8 bases matching TRBD2. This CDR3 spans 13 amino acids. CDR1 is KGHSH, CDR2 LQKENI, per germline. Trimming removed 6 bases from V and 5 bases from J; junction bases left unmatched: 3.